This T cell receptor beta chain is from a study of neoadjuvant anti-PD-1 for oral cavity cancer. Sequencing was performed with immunoSEQ multiplex PCR; in TCRdb, only in-frame clones are kept and a portion is missing. In the table there are around 12,000 clones, around two thirds of which are singletons. These newly diagnosed stage II-IVA oral cavity squamous cell carcinoma patients had no prior systemic or radiation treatment. PBMCs were not maintained or expanded in culture before analysis. V was cut by 3 bases and J by 0 bases, with 8 bases left in between. The CDR3 is 14 amino acids. Germline CDR1 reads SGHVS; CDR2 reads FQNEAQ.

The V and J genes are TRBV7-8 and TRBJ1-1; a possible D gene is TRBD1 (6 bases). The sequence derives from a person between 40 and 80 years old with oral cavity squamous cell carcinoma. The source was PBMCs, collected before nivolumab (anti-PD-1) treatment. The CDR3 sequence: CASSFEGVNTEAFF. CDR3 bases: TGTGCCAGCAGCTTCGAGGGGGTGAACACTGAAGCTTTCTTT.